The present T cell receptor (beta chain) was sequenced within a study of T cell responses to AZD1222 COVID-19 vaccine. The germline V gene has CDR1 SGHKS and CDR2 YYEKEE (reference sequence). The CDR3 length is 14 residues. With 4 bases clipped from V and 4 bases from J, the junction kept 7 bases outside the gene matches. Generated by immunoSEQ multiplex PCR, the TCRdb table keeps only in-frame clones and is missing some. The sample carries some 99,000 clones, roughly 90% recorded once. The sequence was collected from an adult in good health. Source: peripheral blood, taken on day 0 of MenACWY control vaccination. The chain couples TRBV5-5 to TRBJ1-1; 7 nucleotides align to TRBD1. CDR3 protein: CASSTLTGSTEAFF. For the CDR3, the DNA is TGTGCCAGCAGCACACTGACAGGGAGCACTGAAGCTTTCTTT.